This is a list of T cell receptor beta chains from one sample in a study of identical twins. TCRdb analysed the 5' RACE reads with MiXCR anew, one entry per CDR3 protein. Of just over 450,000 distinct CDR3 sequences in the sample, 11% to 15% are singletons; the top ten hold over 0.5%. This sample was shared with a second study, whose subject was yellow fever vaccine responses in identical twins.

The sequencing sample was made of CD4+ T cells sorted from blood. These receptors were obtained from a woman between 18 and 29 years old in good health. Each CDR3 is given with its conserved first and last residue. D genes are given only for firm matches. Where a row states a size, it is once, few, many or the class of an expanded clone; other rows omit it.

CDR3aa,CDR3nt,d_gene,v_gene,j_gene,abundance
CASSDPAGTGLFEQYF,TGTGCCAGCAGTGACCCTGCCGGGACAGGGTTGTTCGAGCAGTACTTC,TRBD1,TRBV6-1,TRBJ2-7,-
CASRRGHGSNEQFF,TGCGCCAGCAGGAGGGGGCATGGCAGTAATGAGCAGTTCTTC,TRBD1,TRBV4-3,TRBJ2-1,few
CASSLTLAQWETQYF,TGTGCCAGCAGCTTAACCCTAGCGCAGTGGGAGACCCAGTACTTC,-,TRBV7-2,TRBJ2-5,-
CASSLGPGDQPQHF,TGTGCCAGCAGCTTGGGTCCAGGGGATCAGCCCCAGCATTTT,-,TRBV5-6,TRBJ1-5,-
CASSFTGAGSGELFF,TGTGCCAGCAGTTTCACAGGGGCCGGTTCCGGGGAGCTGTTTTTT,TRBD1,TRBV28,TRBJ2-2,few
CASSSSVEQFF,TGTGCCAGCAGTTCTAGTGTTGAGCAGTTCTTC,-,TRBV12-3/TRBV12-4,TRBJ2-1,few
CASSGLLAANNEQYF,TGCGCCAGCAGCGGTTTATTAGCGGCAAACAACGAGCAGTACTTC,-,TRBV5-1,TRBJ2-7,few
CASSMGVTDKYF,TGTGCCAGTAGTATGGGGGTGACAGATAAGTACTTC,-,TRBV19,TRBJ2-4,-
CSADGTSGSTYEQYF,TGCAGTGCAGATGGGACTAGCGGGAGTACCTACGAGCAGTACTTC,TRBD2,TRBV20-1,TRBJ2-7,-
CASSPTASGSTDTQYF,TGCGCCAGCAGCCCCACCGCTAGCGGTAGCACAGATACGCAGTATTTT,TRBD2,TRBV4-3,TRBJ2-3,many
CASSPINRDTRQETQYF,TGTGCCAGCAGCCCGATCAACCGGGACACCCGTCAAGAGACCCAGTACTTC,-,TRBV14,TRBJ2-5,-
CSARGHGARSYNEQFF,TGCAGTGCTAGAGGTCATGGGGCGAGGTCCTACAATGAGCAGTTCTTC,-,TRBV20-1,TRBJ2-1,few
CASSDTGPEQFF,TGCGCCAGCAGCGATACAGGCCCTGAGCAGTTCTTC,-,TRBV5-1,TRBJ2-1,-
CASSWGGVSYNEQFF,TGTGCCAGCAGCTGGGGGGGGGTGAGCTACAATGAGCAGTTCTTC,TRBD2,TRBV5-5,TRBJ2-1,few
CASTQGPSTNEKLFF,TGTGCCAGCACCCAGGGGCCCTCAACTAATGAAAAACTGTTTTTT,-,TRBV12-3/TRBV12-4,TRBJ1-4,-
CASSVKQVNEKLFF,TGTGCCAGCAGCGTAAAACAGGTTAATGAAAAACTGTTTTTT,-,TRBV12-3/TRBV12-4,TRBJ1-4,many
CATSTPGPSTDTQYF,TGTGCCACCAGCACACCCGGCCCTAGCACAGATACGCAGTATTTT,-,TRBV15,TRBJ2-3,many
CATSEPTGEAFF,TGTGCCACCAGTGAGCCGACAGGAGAAGCTTTCTTT,-,TRBV24-1,TRBJ1-1,-
CASSTGGVVNEQFF,TGTGCCAGCAGTACGGGGGGGGTAGTTAATGAGCAGTTCTTC,TRBD2,TRBV2,TRBJ2-1,few
CASRRRQGANQPQHF,TGTGCCAGCAGACGTAGACAGGGAGCCAATCAGCCCCAGCATTTT,TRBD1,TRBV28,TRBJ1-5,many
CASSLNGGSNYGYTF,TGTGCCAGCAGTCTAAACGGGGGTAGTAACTATGGCTACACCTTC,-,TRBV12-3/TRBV12-4,TRBJ1-2,few
CASSATGPHEQFF,TGTGCTAGCAGCGCGACGGGTCCGCATGAGCAGTTCTTC,-,TRBV7-7,TRBJ2-1,-
CSAALSLNQPQHF,TGCAGTGCTGCGTTAAGCCTTAATCAGCCCCAGCATTTT,-,TRBV20-1,TRBJ1-5,-
CASSLRDFSGANVLTF,TGTGCCAGCAGTTTAAGGGACTTCTCTGGGGCCAACGTCCTGACTTTC,-,TRBV12-3/TRBV12-4,TRBJ2-6,-
CASKAERGNQPQHF,TGTGCCAGCAAGGCCGAGAGGGGCAATCAGCCCCAGCATTTT,-,TRBV6-1,TRBJ1-5,-
CASSLTSQAGGAFTDTQYF,TGTGCCAGCAGCTTAACGTCGCAAGCGGGGGGGGCATTCACAGATACGCAGTATTTT,TRBD2,TRBV7-3,TRBJ2-3,few
CASSLGMGDTGELFF,TGTGCCAGCAGCTTAGGCATGGGGGACACCGGGGAGCTGTTTTTT,-,TRBV7-9,TRBJ2-2,many
CASSRTSVSDTQYF,TGTGCCAGCAGCCGGACTAGCGTTTCAGATACGCAGTATTTT,TRBD2,TRBV7-3,TRBJ2-3,-
CASSLASTGQGIGANVLTF,TGCGCCAGCAGCTTGGCCTCTACAGGACAGGGCATTGGGGCCAACGTCCTGACTTTC,TRBD1,TRBV5-1,TRBJ2-6,-
CASSTLSPEQFF,TGTGCCAGCAGTACACTTAGCCCTGAGCAGTTCTTC,-,TRBV6-2/TRBV6-3,TRBJ2-1,-
CSARDRTTGLRNQPQHF,TGCAGTGCTAGAGACAGAACTACAGGGCTCCGCAATCAGCCCCAGCATTTT,-,TRBV20-1,TRBJ1-5,many
CSATLTEQETQYF,TGCAGTGCTACCTTGACGGAACAAGAGACCCAGTACTTC,-,TRBV20-1,TRBJ2-5,-
CASSSRLAGKATQYF,TGTGCCAGCAGTTCTAGACTAGCGGGAAAGGCTACGCAGTATTTT,TRBD2,TRBV28,TRBJ2-3,-
CASSPTGFTDTQYF,TGTGCCAGCTCACCGACGGGCTTCACAGATACGCAGTATTTT,-,TRBV18,TRBJ2-3,-
CASSGGAYNEQFF,TGTGCCAGCAGTGGCGGAGCCTACAATGAGCAGTTCTTC,-,TRBV6-1,TRBJ2-1,-
CSVVWRGGVDQPQHF,TGCAGCGTTGTATGGCGGGGAGGGGTCGATCAGCCCCAGCATTTT,-,TRBV29-1,TRBJ1-5,many
CASRGGGGKSSYNEQFF,TGTGCCAGCAGAGGGGGCGGGGGGAAGAGCTCCTACAATGAGCAGTTCTTC,-,TRBV28,TRBJ2-1,-